The sequence of this T cell receptor beta chain was determined in a study of blood T cell repertoires in COVID-19. Across the study: The samples span acute and convalescent COVID-19 from the United States, Italy and Spain. The cDNA or gDNA used as material had been derived from T cells, B-cell-depleted T cells, or PBMCs.

In germline, CDR1 is LNHNV, CDR2 YYDKDF (reference sequence). The CDR3 sequence is 17 residues long. Trimming shortened V by 0 bases and J by 5 bases, and 20 bases separated the two germline ends. Authors' methods: By means of reference gene primer amplification, nucleated cell counts were estimated. Clones were read by immunoSEQ multiplex PCR, and TCRdb kept only the in-frame ones, dropping some. The V and J calls and clone size are taken from that table; D and trimming were inferred from the DNA. The table lists 25,000 to 35,000 clones, approximately 87% of them singletons. Specimen: peripheral blood. This TCR derives from a human donor with active COVID-19. The donor label of this sample is uncertain. The chain uses TRBV15 and TRBJ2-7; maybe TRBD1 (6 bases). CDR3 DNA: TGTGCCACCAGCAGAGACGACACAGGGAGTCTATTCGACGAGCAGTACTTC. Encoded protein: CATSRDDTGSLFDEQYF. Variable domain in full (rest from reference TRBV15 and TRBJ2-7): DAMVIQNPRYQVTQFGKPVTLSCSQTLNHNVMYWYQQKSSQAPKLLFHYYDKDFNNEADTPDNFQSRRPNTSFCFLDIRSPGLGDTAMYLCATSRDDTGSLFDEQYFGPGTRLTVT.